Following are 9 T cell receptor beta chains from one sample sequenced in a study of control samples from healthy donors and cancer patients. Method: immunoSEQ multiplex PCR; TCRdb's copy keeps in-frame clones and lacks some. The data show about 130,000 clones, roughly 90% seen once. Sequencing used blood. These receptors came from a young man in good health.

The CDR3 region is CASSSQDSVPTKAFF. The CDR3 region has the DNA TGTGCCAGCAGTTCCCAGGACAGCGTGCCTACGAAAGCTTTCTTT. The chain has TRBV28 and TRBJ1-1, with D perhaps matching TRBD1 (6 bases). The germline gives CDR1 MDHEN, CDR2 SYDVKM. The V gene lost 4 bases and the J gene lost 9 bases, with 21 bases spanning the gap. This CDR3 is 15 amino acids long.

The J gene is TRBJ2-7, the V gene TRBV6-1; 7 bases are shared with TRBD2. V trimming: 0 bases; J trimming: 3 bases; junction bases outside the gene matches: 2. This CDR3 comprises 14 residues. Germline V gene sequence: CDR1 MNHNS, CDR2 SASEGT. In nucleotides, the CDR3 is TGTGCCAGCAGTGAAGCGCGGGGGAGCTACGAGCAGTACTTC. It encodes CASSEARGSYEQYF.

This sequence joins TRBV6-1 and TRBJ2-1; D is undetermined. Deletions cut 2 bases from V and 3 bases from J, with 8 bases between. CDR3 size: 14 residues. CDR1 and CDR2 (germline): MNHNS, SASEGT. CDR3 nucleotide sequence: TGTGCCAGCAGTGAAAGGCTAGACTACAATGAGCAGTTCTTC. Protein product: CASSERLDYNEQFF.

This clone was observed a single time. Written as DNA, the CDR3 is TGCGCCAGCAGCCAAGATAGGGCTTCACCCCTCCACTTT. It is translated as CASSQDRASPLHF. V usage is TRBV4-3 and J usage is TRBJ1-6; the D is unclear. Trimming shortened V by 0 bases and J by 9 bases, and 6 bases separated the two germline ends. Per the germline V gene, CDR1 is LGHNA and CDR2 is YSLEER. The CDR3 totals 13 residues.

The rearrangement joins TRBV21-1 to TRBJ2-2; the D call in the table, TRBD1, was not verified against the DNA. TRBV21-1 constitutes a pseudogene. The CDR3 covers 18 residues. Here the CDR3 reads CASSKWSPCCMDRRELFF. The CDR3 DNA follows: TGTGCCAGCAGCAAATGGAGTCCTTGTTGTATGGACAGGAGGGAGCTGTTTTTT.

This sequence joins TRBV6-6 and TRBJ2-1; 13 bases agree with TRBD2. Germline CDR1 reads MNHNY; CDR2 reads SVGAGI (reference sequence). The CDR3 loop spans 17 amino acids. Trimming cost V 5 bases and J 3 bases; bases outside gene matches: 7. In nucleotides, the CDR3 is TGTGCCAGCAGTCCCGGGACTAGCGGGGAAAACTACAATGAGCAGTTCTTC. This encodes CASSPGTSGENYNEQFF.

The chain has TRBV10-1 and TRBJ2-1, with D maybe TRBD2 (6 bases). Germline CDR1 WNHNN, CDR2 SYGVQD (reference sequence). This CDR3 has 14 residues. V gave up 6 bases and J gave up 2 bases, with 11 bases separating them. The CDR3 DNA sequence: TGCGCCAGCAGCGGACTAACCGCCTACAATGAGCAGTTCTTC. Translating it yields CASSGLTAYNEQFF.

As concerns this clone: The sample has other DNA sequences that encode this CDR3 too. This sequence joins TRBV5-1 and TRBJ2-5; D not certain. V was shortened by 4 bases and J by 2 bases, with 3 bases between the two germline ends. The CDR3 consists of 11 residues. In germline, CDR1 is SGHRS, CDR2 YFSETQ. DNA of the CDR3: TGCGCCAGCAGCATTCAAGAGACCCAGTACTTC. This translates into CASSIQETQYF.

In this sample, this clone turned up once. The rearrangement joins TRBV14 to TRBJ2-1; D gene uncertain. Germline V CDR1 and CDR2: SGHDN, FVKESK. Deletions cut 5 bases from V and 6 bases from J, with 11 bases between. The CDR3 spans 13 residues. CDR3: CASSSHLGNEQFF. The CDR3 DNA reads TGTGCCAGCAGCTCTCATTTGGGCAATGAGCAGTTCTTC. The full variable domain, rest sourced from reference TRBV14 and TRBJ2-1, is EAGVTQFPSHSVIEKGQTVTLRCDPISGHDNLYWYRRVMGKEIKFLLHFVKESKQDESGMPNNRFLAERTGGTYSTLKVQPAELEDSGVYFCASSSHLGNEQFFGPGTRLTVL.